This T cell receptor beta chain was obtained from a study of T-cell memory formation after mild COVID-19. Germline CDR1 and CDR2: SGHVS and FNYEAQ. There are 14 residues in the CDR3. V lost 5 bases and J lost 1, with 10 bases in between. Employing constant-segment primers, 5'RACE generated TCR alpha and TCR beta cDNA libraries bearing sample barcodes and UMIs. Each CDR3 protein gets one entry after TCRdb re-called the 5' RACE reads with MiXCR. The sample holds roughly 580,000 distinct CDR3 sequences; around 17% are singletons and the top ten take about 11%. As regards this clonotype: Antigen specificity is unknown.

Study-wide points: The finding that pre-infection memory included some responding clones suggested that cross-reactive memory joined. Day 15 to 85 contracting clones showed balanced CD4/CD8; day 15 to 37 expanders favored CD4+.

Specimen: PBMCs or a T cell subset sorted from them (not recorded which). The rearrangement joins TRBV7-6 to TRBJ2-3; D is unclear. The clonotype originates from an adult woman who had mild COVID-19 (a few samples of this study predate the infection). Cell type and time point are not known. The CDR3 protein is CASSQETRTDTQYF. CDR3 coding DNA: TGTGCCAGCAGCCAAGAGACCCGCACAGATACGCAGTATTTT.